The present entry profiles one T cell receptor (beta chain) with its context. The target antigen is unknown. The repertoire was sequenced with immunoSEQ multiplex PCR; TCRdb's copy has only in-frame clones and lacks some. The data show more than 2,500 clones, with roughly 80% seen just once and 4.4% held by the top ten. Frozen unsorted single-cell suspensions supplied the genomic DNA. The sample comes from a study of immune cell composition in non-small cell lung cancer. On the study more broadly: Lung adenocarcinoma or squamous carcinoma made up most tumours.

Study-wide points: Squamous lung tumours showed higher top 10 clone scores and clonality than adenocarcinomas.

Germline V gene data show CDR1 as SGHVS and CDR2 as FQNEAQ. Trimming at V came to 4 bases and at J to 6 bases, leaving 6 bases not matched to a gene. There are 16 residues in the CDR3. The sequence was obtained from a human donor with non-small cell lung cancer. The specimen sequenced was lung tumor tissue. The rearrangement links TRBV7-8 to TRBJ1-6, with TRBD1 matching 10 bases. This chain's CDR3 is CASSSHRDRGNSPLHF. In nucleotides, the CDR3 is TGTGCCAGCAGCTCTCACCGGGACAGGGGTAATTCACCCCTCCACTTT.